These 25 T cell receptor beta chains originate from one sample sequenced in a study of identical twins. TCRdb re-called the 5' RACE reads with MiXCR, one entry per CDR3 protein. The sample holds roughly 690,000 distinct CDR3 sequences, around 20% seen once. This same sample was also taken into another study, of T cells expressing NK-cell markers.

The sequenced sample was PBMCs. The source of these receptors is a young woman in good health.

The chain employs TRBV20-1 and TRBJ2-7; D is uncertain. V was shortened by 4 bases and J by 5 bases, with 9 bases between the two germline ends. This CDR3 is built from 11 residues. In germline, CDR1 is DFQATT, CDR2 SNEGSKA (reference sequence). The CDR3 region is CSAMTIHEQYF. The CDR3 DNA is TGCAGTGCTATGACAATCCACGAGCAGTACTTC.

The chain has TRBV5-1 and TRBJ2-3, with 12 bases that match TRBD2. The CDR3 length is 16 residues. V shed 4 bases, J shed 5 bases, and the junction held 8 bases outside the gene matches. Germline V gene lookup returns CDR1 SGHRS and CDR2 YFSETQ. The CDR3 DNA reads TGCGCCAGCAGCCCCAGGACTAGCGGGGCTTTAGATACGCAGTATTTT. This codes for CASSPRTSGALDTQYF.

This clonotype was seen at least ten times. At one end the junction does not follow the germline gene, possibly because of a read error. The chain links TRBV20-1 to TRBJ1-5, with D unclear. Germline V CDR1 and CDR2: DFQATT, SNEGSKA (reference sequence). The CDR3 spans 14 residues. CDR3 amino acids: CSAGEGWVDQPQHF. In DNA, the CDR3 is TGCAGTGCTGGAGAAGGTTGGGTCGACCAGCCCCAGCATTTT.

Remarks on this clonotype: A much larger clone sits a single nucleotide away, making a read error possible. The chain recombines TRBV6-1 with TRBJ1-6; unclear D gene. CDR1 is MNHNS and CDR2 is SASEGT in the germline V gene. Trimming took off 7 bases at V and 0 bases at J, with 7 bases between the two ends. This CDR3 comprises 14 residues. DNA for the CDR3: TGTGCCAGCACGAGGAGCTCCTATAATTCACCCCTCCACTTT. This gives the protein CASTRSSYNSPLHF.

The chain has TRBV12-3 or TRBV12-4 and TRBJ1-1; TRBD1 might be the D (5 bases). Trimming stripped 7 bases from V and 6 bases from J, with 9 bases between. This CDR3 is built from 11 residues. The CDR3 bases are TGTGCCAGCATCAGGGCGGCTGAAGCTTTCTTT. Amino acids: CASIRAAEAFF.

The rearrangement joins TRBV3-1 to TRBJ2-1; no definite D call. This CDR3 comprises 15 residues. CDR1 is LGHDT, CDR2 YNNKEL, per germline (reference sequence). V dropped 6 bases and J dropped 0 bases, with 12 bases sitting between them. The CDR3 nucleotides read TGTGCCAGCAGTTCTCAGCATAACTCCTACAATGAGCAGTTCTTC. Translation: CASSSQHNSYNEQFF.

In this sample, this clonotype turned up a few times. This chain joins TRBV29-1 and TRBJ2-7; TRBD1 agrees at 8 bases. The CDR3 extends over 12 amino acids. Germline CDR1 is SQVTM and CDR2 is ANQGSEA. The V gene end was trimmed by 3 bases and the J gene end by 6 bases; junction bases not matched to a gene: 4. CDR3 protein: CSVDRTGSEQYF. The DNA for the CDR3 is TGCAGCGTTGACCGGACAGGGAGCGAGCAGTACTTC.

This clonotype turned up a few times. The chain combines TRBV27 with TRBJ2-1; perhaps TRBD1 as D (6 bases). Germline V gene data show CDR1 as MNHEY and CDR2 as SMNVEV (reference sequence). CDR3 size: 14 residues. Trimming cost V 2 bases and J 3 bases, with 8 bases left between them. The CDR3 bases are TGTGCCAGCAGTTTAGACAGGAACTACAATGAGCAGTTCTTC. Translated, it gives CASSLDRNYNEQFF.

The J gene is TRBJ2-1, the V gene TRBV4-3; D may match TRBD1 or TRBD2 (7 bases each). The CDR3 is 16 residues long. V lost 4 bases, J lost 9 bases, and 22 bases lay in between. Germline CDR1 reads LGHNA; CDR2 reads YSLEER. The CDR3 sequence is CASSRGGAGGLSEQFF. As DNA, the CDR3 is TGCGCCAGCAGCCGGGGGGGAGCAGGGGGTTTAAGTGAGCAGTTCTTC.

At least ten counts were recorded for this clonotype. The CDR3 loop reads CASSATRDEQFF. DNA for the CDR3: TGTGCCAGCAGTGCGACGAGGGATGAGCAGTTCTTC. J is TRBJ2-1 and V is TRBV25-1; possible D gene TRBD2, 5 bases. V was trimmed by 4 bases and J by 8 bases, leaving 9 bases between them. Germline loops: CDR1 MGHDK, CDR2 SYGVNS. The CDR3 totals 12 residues.

The chain recombines TRBV20-1 with TRBJ2-1, with 8 bases identical to TRBD2. Germline CDR1 DFQATT, CDR2 SNEGSKA (reference sequence). The CDR3 spans 15 residues. V dropped 5 bases and J dropped 2; count of bases not matched to a gene: 8. The CDR3, as DNA: TGCAGTGCTTATAAGCGGGGGACCACCTACAATGAGCAGTTCTTC. Protein product: CSAYKRGTTYNEQFF.

The chain carries TRBV9 and TRBJ2-2; 7 nucleotides match TRBD1. Germline CDR1 SGDLS, CDR2 YYNGEE. This CDR3 is 16 amino acids long. V gave up 0 bases and J gave up 5 bases; unmatched junction bases: 7. CDR3 sequence reads: CASSVEAGGRTGELFF. Written as DNA, the CDR3 is TGTGCCAGCAGCGTAGAGGCAGGGGGAAGGACCGGGGAGCTGTTTTTT.

The genes are TRBV7-9 and TRBJ2-7; D gene unclear. The CDR3 extends over 15 amino acids. Germline CDR1 and CDR2: SEHNR and FQNEAQ (reference sequence). The ends were cut back, 5 bases at V and 2 bases at J, with 16 bases in the middle. CDR3 amino acids: CASSDNPWPPYEQYF. The CDR3 nucleotides are TGTGCCAGCAGCGATAACCCTTGGCCTCCCTACGAGCAGTACTTC.

This clonotype was picked up a small number of times. The rearrangement joins TRBV20-1 to TRBJ1-1, with D tentatively TRBD1 (5 bases). Germline CDR1 DFQATT, CDR2 SNEGSKA (reference sequence). The V and J ends lost 7 bases and 4 bases respectively, with 19 bases between them. The CDR3 sequence is 14 residues long. CDR3 DNA sequence: TGCAGTGTCCCCGCCACGGGGGGGTTCACTGAAGCTTTCTTT. This codes for CSVPATGGFTEAFF.

The chain recombines TRBV20-1 with TRBJ2-1; the D is unclear. V lost 0 bases, J lost 2 bases, and 14 bases lay in between. This CDR3 region has 16 residues. The germline CDR1 and CDR2 sequences are DFQATT and SNEGSKA (reference sequence). The CDR3: CSARDPQASPYNEQFF. DNA of the CDR3: TGCAGTGCTAGAGATCCACAAGCGTCCCCCTACAATGAGCAGTTCTTC.

The chain links TRBV5-1 to TRBJ2-2; 11 nucleotides match TRBD2. Trimming took 0 bases from V and 2 from J; bases not matched to a gene: 12. The germline CDR1 and CDR2 sequences are SGHRS and YFSETQ. The CDR3 runs 20 residues. Written as DNA, the CDR3 is TGCGCCAGCAGCTTGGGACAGCCATGGAGACTAGCGGGAAACACCGGGGAGCTGTTTTTT. It encodes CASSLGQPWRLAGNTGELFF.

This clonotype was observed a few times. This rearrangement joins TRBV12-3 or TRBV12-4 to TRBJ2-3, with D possibly TRBD2 on 6 matching bases. The CDR3 sequence is 15 residues long. V was pared by 5 bases and J by 0 bases, with 12 bases between. The CDR3 loop is CASSPQRVSTDTQYF. The CDR3 DNA is TGTGCCAGCAGTCCTCAGCGGGTTAGCACAGATACGCAGTATTTT.

The chain combines TRBV12-3 or TRBV12-4 with TRBJ1-1, with a possible D match to TRBD1 (5 bases). V gave up 5 bases and J gave up 2 bases, with 12 bases separating them. This CDR3 is 14 amino acids long. This CDR3 reads CASSKGLPNTEAFF. Written as DNA, the CDR3 is TGTGCCAGCAGTAAGGGACTCCCTAACACTGAAGCTTTCTTT.

This clonotype was detected only once. J is TRBJ2-3 and V is TRBV5-1; 10 bases map to TRBD2. The J segment lost 2 bases and the V segment lost 7 bases, leaving 4 bases of the junction unmatched. The CDR3 is made up of 14 amino acids. Per germline, CDR1 SGHRS and CDR2 YFSETQ. The CDR3 region is CASLAGEITDTQYF. Written as DNA, the CDR3 is TGCGCCAGCCTAGCGGGGGAGATCACAGATACGCAGTATTTT.

The chain couples TRBV7-9 to TRBJ2-7; 9 nucleotides agree with TRBD1. The CDR3 has 17 residues. Trimming at V came to 5 bases and at J to 1 base, leaving 12 bases not matched to a gene. The germline V gene has CDR1 SEHNR and CDR2 FQNEAQ (reference sequence). CDR3 nucleotides: TGTGCCAGCAGCCTTGGTACAGGGGGCGTCTTGTCCTACGAGCAGTACTTC. Amino acid sequence: CASSLGTGGVLSYEQYF.

The V gene is TRBV10-3, the J gene TRBJ2-1; D is possibly TRBD1 or TRBD2 (6 bases each). The CDR3 extends over 13 amino acids. Deletions cut 3 bases from V and 6 bases from J, with 9 bases between. Germline values: CDR1 ENHRY, CDR2 SYGVKD. The CDR3 DNA reads as TGTGCCATCAGTGAACGGGGGCCCAATGAGCAGTTCTTC. Translating it yields CAISERGPNEQFF.

The V and J genes are TRBV7-2 and TRBJ2-3; D call uncertain. From germline, CDR1 is SGHTA and CDR2 FQGNSA. V was pared by 0 bases and J by 6 bases, with 10 bases between. The CDR3 totals 14 residues. The CDR3 bases are TGTGCCAGCAGCTTAGCTGGGGTGGGGGATACGCAGTATTTT. Translating it yields CASSLAGVGDTQYF.

The chain uses TRBV12-3 or TRBV12-4 and TRBJ2-7, with 11 bases identical to TRBD2. V lost 6 bases and J lost 2; bases outside the gene matches: 15. This CDR3 contains 18 residues. This CDR3 reads CASRPRVVSGGATYEQYF. The CDR3 nucleotides are TGTGCCAGCAGACCCAGGGTGGTTAGCGGGGGGGCCACCTACGAGCAGTACTTC.

The rearrangement links TRBV3-1 to TRBJ2-1; 7 positions agree with TRBD2. Germline V gene data show CDR1 as LGHDT and CDR2 as YNNKEL (reference sequence). CDR3 size: 14 residues. V shed 7 bases, J shed 8 bases, and the junction held 11 bases outside the gene matches. CDR3 nucleotides: TGTGCCAGCACTCCGAGTGGCGGGAGCGATGAGCAGTTCTTC. Protein sequence: CASTPSGGSDEQFF.

Remarks on this clonotype: The junction departs from germline at one end; a sequencing error may be responsible. This chain connects TRBV5-1 to TRBJ2-7, with D perhaps TRBD1 (5 bases). The germline gives CDR1 SGHRS, CDR2 YFSETQ. The CDR3 has 14 residues. DNA for the CDR3: TGCGCCAGCAGCTCAACCCCGACAGAGCACGAGCAGGACTTC. Its translation: CASSSTPTEHEQDF.